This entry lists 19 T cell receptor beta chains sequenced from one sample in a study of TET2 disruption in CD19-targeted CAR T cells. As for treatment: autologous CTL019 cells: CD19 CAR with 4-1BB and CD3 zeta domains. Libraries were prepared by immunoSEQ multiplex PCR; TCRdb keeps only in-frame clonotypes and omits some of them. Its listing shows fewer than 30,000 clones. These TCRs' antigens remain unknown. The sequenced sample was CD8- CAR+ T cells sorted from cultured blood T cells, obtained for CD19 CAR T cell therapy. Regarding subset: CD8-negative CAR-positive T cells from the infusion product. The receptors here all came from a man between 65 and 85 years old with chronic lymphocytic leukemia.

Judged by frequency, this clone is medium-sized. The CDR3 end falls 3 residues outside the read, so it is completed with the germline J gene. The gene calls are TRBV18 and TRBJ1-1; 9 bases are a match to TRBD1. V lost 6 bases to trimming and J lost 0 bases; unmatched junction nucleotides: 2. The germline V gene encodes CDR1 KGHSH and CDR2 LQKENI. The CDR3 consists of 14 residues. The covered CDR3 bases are TGTGCCAGCTCCCGGGACAGGGTGAACACTGAA. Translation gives CASSRDRVNTE. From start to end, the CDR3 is CASSRDRVNTEAFF.

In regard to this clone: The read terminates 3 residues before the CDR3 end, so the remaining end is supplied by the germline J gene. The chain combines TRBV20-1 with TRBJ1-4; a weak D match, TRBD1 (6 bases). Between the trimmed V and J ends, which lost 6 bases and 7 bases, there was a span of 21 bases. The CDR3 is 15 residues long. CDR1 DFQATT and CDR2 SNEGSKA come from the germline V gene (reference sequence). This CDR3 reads CSANRGQGTFEKLFF. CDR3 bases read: TGCAGTGCCAACAGAGGGCAGGGGACCTTTGAAAAA.

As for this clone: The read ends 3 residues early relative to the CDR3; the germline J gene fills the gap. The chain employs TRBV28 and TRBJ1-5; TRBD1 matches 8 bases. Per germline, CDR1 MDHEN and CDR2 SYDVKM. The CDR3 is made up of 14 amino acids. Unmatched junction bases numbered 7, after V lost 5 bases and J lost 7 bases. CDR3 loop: CASSPGQGRQPQHF. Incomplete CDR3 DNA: TGTGCCAGCAGTCCCGGACAGGGAAGGCAGCCC.

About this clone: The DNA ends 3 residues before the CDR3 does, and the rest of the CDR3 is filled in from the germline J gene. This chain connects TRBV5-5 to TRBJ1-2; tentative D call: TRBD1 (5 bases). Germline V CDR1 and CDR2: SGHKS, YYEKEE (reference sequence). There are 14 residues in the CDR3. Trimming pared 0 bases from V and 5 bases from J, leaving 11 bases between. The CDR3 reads CASSLEAGRYGYTF. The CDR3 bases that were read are TGTGCCAGCAGCTTGGAGGCAGGGAGGTATGGC.

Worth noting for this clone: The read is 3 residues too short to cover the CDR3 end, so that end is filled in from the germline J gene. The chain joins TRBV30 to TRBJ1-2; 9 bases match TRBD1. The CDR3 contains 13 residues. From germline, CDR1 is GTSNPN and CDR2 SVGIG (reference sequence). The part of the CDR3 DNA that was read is TGTGCCTGGAGGGACAGGGGCCTCTACGAC. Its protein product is CAWRDRGLYD. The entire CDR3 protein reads CAWRDRGLYDYTF.

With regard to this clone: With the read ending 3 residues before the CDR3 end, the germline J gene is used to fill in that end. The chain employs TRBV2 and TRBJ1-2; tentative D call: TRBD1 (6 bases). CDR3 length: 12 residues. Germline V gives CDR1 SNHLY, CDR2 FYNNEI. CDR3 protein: CASSGQVYDYTF. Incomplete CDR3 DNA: TGTGCCAGCAGTGGACAGGTCTACGAC.

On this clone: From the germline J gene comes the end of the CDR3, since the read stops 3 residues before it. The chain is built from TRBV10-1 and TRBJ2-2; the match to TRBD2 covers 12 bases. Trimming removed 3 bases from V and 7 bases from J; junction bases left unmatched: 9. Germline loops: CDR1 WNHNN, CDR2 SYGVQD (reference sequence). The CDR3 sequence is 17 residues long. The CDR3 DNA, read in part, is TGCGCCAGCAGTGAACGTCTAGCGGGGGGGCGCGGCGGGGAG. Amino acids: CASSERLAGGRGGE. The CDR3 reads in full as CASSERLAGGRGGELFF.

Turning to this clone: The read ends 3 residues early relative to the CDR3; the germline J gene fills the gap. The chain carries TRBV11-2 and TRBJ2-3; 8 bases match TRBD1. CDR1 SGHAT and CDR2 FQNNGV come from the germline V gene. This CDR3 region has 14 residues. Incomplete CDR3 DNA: TGTGCCAGCAGCGACAGGGGACCACCGGGGACG. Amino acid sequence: CASSDRGPPGT. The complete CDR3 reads CASSDRGPPGTQYF.

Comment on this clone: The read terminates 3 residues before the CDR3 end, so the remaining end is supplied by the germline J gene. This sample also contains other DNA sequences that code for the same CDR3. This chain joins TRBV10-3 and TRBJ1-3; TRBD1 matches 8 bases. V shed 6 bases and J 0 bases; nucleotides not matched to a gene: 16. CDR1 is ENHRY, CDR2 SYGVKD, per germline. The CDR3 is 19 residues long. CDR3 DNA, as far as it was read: TGTGCCATCAGGGCCCAGGGACAGGAGGCGCCGAGCTCTGGAAACACC. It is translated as CAIRAQGQEAPSSGNT. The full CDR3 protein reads CAIRAQGQEAPSSGNTIYF.

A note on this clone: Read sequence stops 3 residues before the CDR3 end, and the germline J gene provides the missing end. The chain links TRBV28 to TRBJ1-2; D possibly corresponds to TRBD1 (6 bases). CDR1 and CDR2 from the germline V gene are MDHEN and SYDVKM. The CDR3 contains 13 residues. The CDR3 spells CASSFGGAGGYTF. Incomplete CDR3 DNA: TGTGCCAGCAGTTTTGGGGGGGCGGGCGGC.

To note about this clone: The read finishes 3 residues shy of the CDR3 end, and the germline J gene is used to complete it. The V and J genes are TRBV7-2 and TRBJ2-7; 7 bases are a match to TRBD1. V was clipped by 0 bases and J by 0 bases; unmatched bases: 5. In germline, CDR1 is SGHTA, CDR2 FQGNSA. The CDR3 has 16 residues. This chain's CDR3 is CASSLARQGISYEQYF. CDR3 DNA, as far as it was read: TGTGCCAGCAGCTTAGCCCGACAGGGAATCTCCTACGAG. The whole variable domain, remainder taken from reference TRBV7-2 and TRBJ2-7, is GAGVSQSPSNKVTEKGKDVELRCDPISGHTALYWYRQSLGQGLEFLIYFQGNSAPDKSGLPSDRFSAERTGGSVSTLTIQRTQQEDSAVYLCASSLARQGISYEQYFGPGTRLTVT.

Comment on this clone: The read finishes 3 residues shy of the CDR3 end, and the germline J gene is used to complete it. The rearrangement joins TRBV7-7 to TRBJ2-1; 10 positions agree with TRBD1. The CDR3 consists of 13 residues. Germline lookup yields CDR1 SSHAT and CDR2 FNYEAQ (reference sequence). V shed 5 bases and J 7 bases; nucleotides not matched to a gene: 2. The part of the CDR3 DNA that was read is TGTGCCAGCAGCCCGGGACAGGGGAATGAG. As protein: CASSPGQGNE. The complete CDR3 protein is CASSPGQGNEQFF. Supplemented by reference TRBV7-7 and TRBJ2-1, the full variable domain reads GAGVSQSPRYKVTKRGQDVTLRCDPISSHATLYWYQQALGQGPEFLTYFNYEAQPDKSGLPSDRFSAERPEGSISTLTIQRTEQRDSAMYRCASSPGQGNEQFFGPGTRLTVL.

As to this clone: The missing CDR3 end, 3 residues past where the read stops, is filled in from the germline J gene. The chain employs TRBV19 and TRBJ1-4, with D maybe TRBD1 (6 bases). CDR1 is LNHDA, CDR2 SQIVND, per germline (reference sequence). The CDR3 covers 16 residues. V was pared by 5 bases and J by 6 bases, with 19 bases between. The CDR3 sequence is CASSPQGPAAYEKLFF. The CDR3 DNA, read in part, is TGTGCCAGTAGTCCTCAGGGGCCGGCGGCATATGAAAAA.

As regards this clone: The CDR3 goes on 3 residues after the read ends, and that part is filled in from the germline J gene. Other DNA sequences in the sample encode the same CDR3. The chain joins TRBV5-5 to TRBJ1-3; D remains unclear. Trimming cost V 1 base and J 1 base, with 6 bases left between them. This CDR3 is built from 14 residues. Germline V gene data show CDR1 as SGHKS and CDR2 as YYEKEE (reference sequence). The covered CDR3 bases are TGTGCCAGCAGCTTGACAGATTCTGGAAACACC. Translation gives CASSLTDSGNT. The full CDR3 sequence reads CASSLTDSGNTIYF.

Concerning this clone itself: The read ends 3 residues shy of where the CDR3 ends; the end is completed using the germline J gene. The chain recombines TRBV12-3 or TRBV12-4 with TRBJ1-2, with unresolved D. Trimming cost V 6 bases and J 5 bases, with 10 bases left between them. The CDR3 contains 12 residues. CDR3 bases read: TGTGCCAGCAGCCACACACCTTATGGC. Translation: CASSHTPYG. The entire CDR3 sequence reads CASSHTPYGYTF.

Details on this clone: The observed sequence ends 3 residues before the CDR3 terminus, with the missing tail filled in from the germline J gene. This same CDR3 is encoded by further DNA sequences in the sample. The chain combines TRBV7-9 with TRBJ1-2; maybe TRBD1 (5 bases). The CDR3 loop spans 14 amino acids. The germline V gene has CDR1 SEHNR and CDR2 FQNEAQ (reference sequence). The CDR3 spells CASSPTTGVWGYTF. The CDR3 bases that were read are TGTGCCAGCAGCCCAACAACGGGGGTTTGGGGC.

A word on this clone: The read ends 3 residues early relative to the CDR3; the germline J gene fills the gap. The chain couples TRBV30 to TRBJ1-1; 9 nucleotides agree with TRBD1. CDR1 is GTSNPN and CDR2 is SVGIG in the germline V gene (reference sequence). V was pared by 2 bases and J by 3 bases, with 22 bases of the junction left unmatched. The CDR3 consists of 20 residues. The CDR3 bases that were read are TGTGCCTGGAGTCCCCCTCGAGGGACAGGGATTTTTGGGATTTACACTGAA. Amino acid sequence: CAWSPPRGTGIFGIYTE. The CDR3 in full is CAWSPPRGTGIFGIYTEAFF.

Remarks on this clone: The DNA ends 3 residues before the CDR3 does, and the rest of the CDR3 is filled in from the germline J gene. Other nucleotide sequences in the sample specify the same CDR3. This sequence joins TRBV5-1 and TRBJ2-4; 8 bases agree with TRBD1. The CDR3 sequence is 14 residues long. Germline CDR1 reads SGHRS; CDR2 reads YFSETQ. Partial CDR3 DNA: TGCGCCAGCAGCTTTCAGGGGGCGGAAGAGACT. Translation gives CASSFQGAEET. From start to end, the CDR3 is CASSFQGAEETQYF. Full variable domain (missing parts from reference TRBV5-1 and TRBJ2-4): KAGVTQTPRYLIKTRGQQVTLSCSPISGHRSVSWYQQTPGQGLQFLFEYFSETQRNKGNFPGRFSGRQFSNSRSEMNVSTLELGDSALYLCASSFQGAEETQYFGAGTRLSVL.

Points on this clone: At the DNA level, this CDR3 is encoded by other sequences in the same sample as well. The CDR3 sequence is CASSLRRDRQLGYTF. The covered CDR3 bases are TGTGCCAGCAGCTTAAGGCGGGACAGACAACTTGGT. The V gene is TRBV7-3, the J gene TRBJ1-2; 7 bases agree with TRBD1. The read falls 3 residues short of the CDR3 end, and the missing part is taken from the germline J gene. The germline V gene encodes CDR1 SGHTA and CDR2 FQGTGA. The CDR3 consists of 15 residues.